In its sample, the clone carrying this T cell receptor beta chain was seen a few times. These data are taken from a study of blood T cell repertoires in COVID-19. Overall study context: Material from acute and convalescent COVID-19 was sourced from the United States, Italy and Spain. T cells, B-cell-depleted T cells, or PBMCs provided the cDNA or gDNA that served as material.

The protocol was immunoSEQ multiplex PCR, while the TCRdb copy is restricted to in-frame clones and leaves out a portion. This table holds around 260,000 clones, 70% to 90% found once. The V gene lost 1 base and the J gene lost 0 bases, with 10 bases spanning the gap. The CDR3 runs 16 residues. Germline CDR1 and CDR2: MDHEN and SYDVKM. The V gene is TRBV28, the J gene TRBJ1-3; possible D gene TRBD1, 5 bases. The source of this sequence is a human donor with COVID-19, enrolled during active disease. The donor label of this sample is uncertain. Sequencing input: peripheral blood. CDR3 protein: CASSLLPGDSGNTIYF. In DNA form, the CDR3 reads TGTGCCAGCAGTTTATTACCGGGGGACTCTGGAAACACCATATATTTT.